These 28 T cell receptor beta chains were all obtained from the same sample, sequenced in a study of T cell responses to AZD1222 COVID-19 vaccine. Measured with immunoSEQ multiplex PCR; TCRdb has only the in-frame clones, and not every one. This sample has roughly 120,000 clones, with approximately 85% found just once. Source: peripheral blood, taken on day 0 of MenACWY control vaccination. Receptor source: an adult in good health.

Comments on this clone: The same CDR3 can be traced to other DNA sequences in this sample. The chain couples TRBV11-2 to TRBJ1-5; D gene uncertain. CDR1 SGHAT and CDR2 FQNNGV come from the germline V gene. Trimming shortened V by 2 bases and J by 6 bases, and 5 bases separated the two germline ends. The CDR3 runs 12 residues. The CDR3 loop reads CASSLLGQPQHF. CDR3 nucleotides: TGTGCCAGCAGCTTACTGGGTCAGCCCCAGCATTTT.

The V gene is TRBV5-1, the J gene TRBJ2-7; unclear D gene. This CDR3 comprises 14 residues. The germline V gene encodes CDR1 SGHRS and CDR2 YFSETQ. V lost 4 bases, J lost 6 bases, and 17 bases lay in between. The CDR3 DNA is TGCGCCAGCAGCACGGTTGGGGTAACTGGCGAGCAGTACTTC. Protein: CASSTVGVTGEQYF.

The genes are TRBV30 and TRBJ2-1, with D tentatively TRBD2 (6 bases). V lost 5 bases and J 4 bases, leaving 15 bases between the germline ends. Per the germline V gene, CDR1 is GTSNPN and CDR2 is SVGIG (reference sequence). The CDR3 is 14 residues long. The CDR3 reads CAWPGGQVYNEQFF. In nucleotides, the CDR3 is TGTGCCTGGCCAGGAGGGCAGGTATACAATGAGCAGTTCTTC.

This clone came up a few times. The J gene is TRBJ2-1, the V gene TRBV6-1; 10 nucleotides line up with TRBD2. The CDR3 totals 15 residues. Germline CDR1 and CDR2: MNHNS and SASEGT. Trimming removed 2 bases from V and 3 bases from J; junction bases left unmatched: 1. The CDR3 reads CASSERTSGYNEQFF. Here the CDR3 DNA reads TGTGCCAGCAGTGAACGGACTAGCGGCTACAATGAGCAGTTCTTC.

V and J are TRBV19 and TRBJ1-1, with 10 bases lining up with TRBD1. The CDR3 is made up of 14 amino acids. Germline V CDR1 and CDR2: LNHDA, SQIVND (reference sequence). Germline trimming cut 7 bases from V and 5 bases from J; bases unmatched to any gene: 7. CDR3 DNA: TGTGCCAGTACCCTGACAGGGGGCAGGACTGAAGCTTTCTTT. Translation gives CASTLTGGRTEAFF.

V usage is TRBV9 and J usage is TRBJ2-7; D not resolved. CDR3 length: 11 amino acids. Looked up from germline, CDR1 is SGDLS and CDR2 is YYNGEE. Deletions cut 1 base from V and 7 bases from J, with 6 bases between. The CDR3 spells CASSVRMEQYF. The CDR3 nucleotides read TGTGCCAGCAGCGTAAGGATGGAGCAGTACTTC.

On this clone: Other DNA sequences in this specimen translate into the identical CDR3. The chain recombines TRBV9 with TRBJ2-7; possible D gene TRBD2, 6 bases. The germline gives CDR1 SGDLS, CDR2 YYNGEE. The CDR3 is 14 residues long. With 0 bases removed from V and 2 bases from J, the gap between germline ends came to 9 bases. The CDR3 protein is CASSVGTGAYEQYF. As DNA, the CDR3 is TGTGCCAGCAGCGTAGGGACGGGAGCCTACGAGCAGTACTTC.

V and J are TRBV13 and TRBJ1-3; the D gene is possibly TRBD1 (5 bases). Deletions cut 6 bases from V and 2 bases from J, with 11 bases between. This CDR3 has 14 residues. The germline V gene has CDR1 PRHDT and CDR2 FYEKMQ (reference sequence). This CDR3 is CASRPTGPGNTIYF. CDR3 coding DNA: TGTGCCAGCAGACCTACAGGACCTGGAAACACCATATATTTT.

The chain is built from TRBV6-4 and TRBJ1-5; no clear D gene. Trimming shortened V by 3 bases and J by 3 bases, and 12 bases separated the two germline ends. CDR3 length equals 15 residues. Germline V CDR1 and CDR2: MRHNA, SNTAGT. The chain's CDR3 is CASSENLGFNQPQHF. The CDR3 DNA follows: TGTGCCAGCAGTGAAAATTTGGGATTCAATCAGCCCCAGCATTTT.

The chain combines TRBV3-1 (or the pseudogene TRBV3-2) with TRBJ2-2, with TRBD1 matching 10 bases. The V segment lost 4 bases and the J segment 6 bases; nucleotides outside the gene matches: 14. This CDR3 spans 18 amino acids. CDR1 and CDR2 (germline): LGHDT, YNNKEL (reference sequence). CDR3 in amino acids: CASSPDQRRTGGAGELFF. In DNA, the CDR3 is TGTGCCAGCAGCCCGGATCAGCGGAGGACAGGGGGGGCCGGGGAGCTGTTTTTT.

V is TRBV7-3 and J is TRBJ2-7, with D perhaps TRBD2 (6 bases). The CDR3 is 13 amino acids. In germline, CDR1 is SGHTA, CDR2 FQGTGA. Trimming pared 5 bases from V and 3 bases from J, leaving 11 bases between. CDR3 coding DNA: TGTGCCAGCAGCCGACCGGGACTCTACGAGCAGTACTTC. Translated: CASSRPGLYEQYF.

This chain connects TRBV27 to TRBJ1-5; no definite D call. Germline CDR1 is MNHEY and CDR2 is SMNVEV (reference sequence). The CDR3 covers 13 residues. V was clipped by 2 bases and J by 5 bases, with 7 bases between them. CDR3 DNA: TGTGCCAGCAGTTTAGGAGAGTATCAGCCCCAGCATTTT. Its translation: CASSLGEYQPQHF.

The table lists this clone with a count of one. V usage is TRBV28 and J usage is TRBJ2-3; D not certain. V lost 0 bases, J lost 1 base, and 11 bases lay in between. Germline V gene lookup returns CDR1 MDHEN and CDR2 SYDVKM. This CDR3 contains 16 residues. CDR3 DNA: TGTGCCAGCAGTTTATGGGTTGGGCGCCGCACAGATACGCAGTATTTT. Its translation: CASSLWVGRRTDTQYF.

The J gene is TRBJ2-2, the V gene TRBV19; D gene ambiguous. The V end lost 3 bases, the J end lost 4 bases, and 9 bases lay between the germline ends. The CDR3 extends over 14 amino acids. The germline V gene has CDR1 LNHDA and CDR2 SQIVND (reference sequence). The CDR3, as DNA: TGTGCCAGTAGTATTAGGGTAGGCACCGGGGAGCTGTTTTTT. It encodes CASSIRVGTGELFF.

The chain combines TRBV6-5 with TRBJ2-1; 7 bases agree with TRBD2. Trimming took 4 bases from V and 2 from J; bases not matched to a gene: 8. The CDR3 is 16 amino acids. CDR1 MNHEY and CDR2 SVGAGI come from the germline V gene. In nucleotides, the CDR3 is TGTGCCAGCAGTTCCCCTCTAGCGGCGACCTACAATGAGCAGTTCTTC. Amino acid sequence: CASSSPLAATYNEQFF.

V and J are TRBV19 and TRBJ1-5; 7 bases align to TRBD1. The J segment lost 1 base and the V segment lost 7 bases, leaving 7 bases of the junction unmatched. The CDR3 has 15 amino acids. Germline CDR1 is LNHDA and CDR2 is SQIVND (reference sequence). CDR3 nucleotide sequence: TGTGCCAGTACTGGACAGGAACGGAGCAATCAGCCCCAGCATTTT. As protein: CASTGQERSNQPQHF.

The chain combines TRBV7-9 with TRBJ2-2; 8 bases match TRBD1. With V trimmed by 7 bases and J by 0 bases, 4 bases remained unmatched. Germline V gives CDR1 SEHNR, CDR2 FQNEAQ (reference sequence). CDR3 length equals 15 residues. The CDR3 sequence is CASILGQANTGELFF. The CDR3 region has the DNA TGTGCCAGCATACTGGGACAGGCGAACACCGGGGAGCTGTTTTTT.

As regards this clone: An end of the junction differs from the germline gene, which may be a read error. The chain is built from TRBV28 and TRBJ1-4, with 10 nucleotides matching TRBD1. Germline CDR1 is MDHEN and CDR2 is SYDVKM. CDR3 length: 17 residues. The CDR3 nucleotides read TGTGCCAGCAGCTTATATCGTCAGACAGGGGGCGGCGAAAAACTGTTTTTT. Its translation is CASSLYRQTGGGEKLFF.

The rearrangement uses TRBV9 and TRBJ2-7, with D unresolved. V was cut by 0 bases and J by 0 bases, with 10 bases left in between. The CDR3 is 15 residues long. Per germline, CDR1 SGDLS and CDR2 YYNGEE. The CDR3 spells CASSVGWRTSYEQYF. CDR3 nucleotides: TGTGCCAGCAGCGTAGGTTGGCGGACCTCCTACGAGCAGTACTTC.

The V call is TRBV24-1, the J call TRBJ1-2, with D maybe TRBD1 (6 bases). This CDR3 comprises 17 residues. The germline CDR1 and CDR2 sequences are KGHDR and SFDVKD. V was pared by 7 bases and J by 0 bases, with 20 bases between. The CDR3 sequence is CATRPGQPLLANYGYTF. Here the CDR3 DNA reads TGTGCCACCAGGCCTGGACAGCCACTTTTAGCTAACTATGGCTACACCTTC.

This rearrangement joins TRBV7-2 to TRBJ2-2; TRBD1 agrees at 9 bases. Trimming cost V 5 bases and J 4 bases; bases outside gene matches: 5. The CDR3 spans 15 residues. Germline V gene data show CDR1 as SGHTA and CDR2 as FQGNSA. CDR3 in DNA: TGTGCCAGCAGCCGTAACAGGGGGCTCACCGGGGAGCTGTTTTTT. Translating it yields CASSRNRGLTGELFF.

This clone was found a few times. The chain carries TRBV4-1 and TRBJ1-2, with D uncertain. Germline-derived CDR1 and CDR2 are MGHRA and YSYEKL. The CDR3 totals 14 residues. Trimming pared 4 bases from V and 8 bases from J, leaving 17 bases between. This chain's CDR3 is CASSPPGITRGYTF. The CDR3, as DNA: TGCGCCAGCAGCCCCCCTGGGATCACTAGGGGCTACACCTTC.

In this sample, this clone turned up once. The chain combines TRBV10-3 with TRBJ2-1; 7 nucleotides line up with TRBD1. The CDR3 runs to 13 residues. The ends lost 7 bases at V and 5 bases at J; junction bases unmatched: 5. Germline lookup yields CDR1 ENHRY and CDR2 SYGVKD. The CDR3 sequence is CAINGDSDNEQFF. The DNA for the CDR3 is TGTGCCATCAATGGGGACAGCGACAATGAGCAGTTCTTC.

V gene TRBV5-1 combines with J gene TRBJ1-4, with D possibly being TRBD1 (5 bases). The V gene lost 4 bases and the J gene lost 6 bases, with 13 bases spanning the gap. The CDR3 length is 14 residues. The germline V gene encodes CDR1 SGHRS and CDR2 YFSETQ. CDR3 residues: CASSLQGFDEKLFF. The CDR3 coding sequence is TGCGCCAGCAGCCTCCAGGGATTTGATGAAAAACTGTTTTTT.

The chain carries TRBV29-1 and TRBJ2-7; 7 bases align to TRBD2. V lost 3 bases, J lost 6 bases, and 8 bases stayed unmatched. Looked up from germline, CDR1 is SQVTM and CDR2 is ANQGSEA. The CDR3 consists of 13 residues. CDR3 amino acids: CSVEREFFGEQYF. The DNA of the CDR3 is TGCAGCGTTGAGCGGGAGTTTTTCGGCGAGCAGTACTTC.

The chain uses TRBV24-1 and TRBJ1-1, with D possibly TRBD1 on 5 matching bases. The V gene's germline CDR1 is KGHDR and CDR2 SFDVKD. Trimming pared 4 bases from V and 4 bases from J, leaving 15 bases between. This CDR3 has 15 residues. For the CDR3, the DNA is TGTGCCACCAGTGAGTTTTTTAGGGGAAGCACTGAAGCTTTCTTT. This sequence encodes CATSEFFRGSTEAFF.

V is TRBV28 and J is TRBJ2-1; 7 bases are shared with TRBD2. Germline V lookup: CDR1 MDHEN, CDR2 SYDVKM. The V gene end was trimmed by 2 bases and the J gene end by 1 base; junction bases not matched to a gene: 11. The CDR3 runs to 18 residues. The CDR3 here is CASSLPPGGSFSYNEQFF. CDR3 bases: TGTGCCAGCAGTTTACCCCCTGGCGGGAGTTTTTCCTACAATGAGCAGTTCTTC.

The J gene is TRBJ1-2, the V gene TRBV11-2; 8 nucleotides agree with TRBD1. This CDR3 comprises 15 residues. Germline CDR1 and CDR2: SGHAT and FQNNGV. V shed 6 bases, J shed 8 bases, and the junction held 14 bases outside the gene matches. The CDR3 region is CASSTMRQGSGGYTF. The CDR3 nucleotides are TGTGCCAGCAGTACGATGAGACAGGGGAGCGGCGGCTACACCTTC.